This T cell receptor beta chain is from a study of shared clonotypes between healthy human individuals. Naive CD8 cells, CD45RO-negative and positively selected for CCR7, excluded terminally differentiated effector memory CD45RA+ cells. Germline CDR1 is SGHDT and CDR2 is YYEEEE. The CDR3 has 15 residues. The V gene end was trimmed by 3 bases and the J gene end by 0 bases; junction bases not matched to a gene: 2. Clones were read by immunoSEQ multiplex PCR, and TCRdb kept only the in-frame ones, dropping some. The sample lists around 1.9 million clones, 85% to 95% seen once, with roughly 1.7% in the top ten.

The specimen was naive CD8+ T cells from PBMCs. The gene calls are TRBV5-6 and TRBJ2-7, with TRBD1 matching over 11 bases. The receptor was derived from a man younger than 35 in good health. Some clones in this sample may be carry-over from other donors' samples. The chain's CDR3 is CASSWGTGGSYEQYF. The CDR3 DNA reads as TGTGCCAGCAGCTGGGGGACAGGGGGCTCCTACGAGCAGTACTTC. Together with reference TRBV5-6 and TRBJ2-7, the CDR3 gives the full variable domain: DAGVTQSPTHLIKTRGQQVTLRCSPKSGHDTVSWYQQALGQGPQFIFQYYEEEERQRGNFPDRFSGHQFPNYSSELNVNALLLGDSALYLCASSWGTGGSYEQYFGPGTRLTVT.